A single T cell receptor beta chain is shown here with its context. TCRdb keeps only in-frame clones here, not all; method: immunoSEQ multiplex PCR. The sample has hundreds of thousands of clones, around two thirds seen once; the top ten hold 1.5% to 2%. This sample is part of a study of shared clonotypes between healthy human individuals. Overall study context: A few men and a couple of women, aged 18 to 49, were donors.

CDR1 and CDR2 (germline): ENHRY, SYGVKD. This CDR3 is 13 amino acids long. The germline V and J ends were trimmed by 3 bases and 1 base, with 6 bases remaining between them. The chain combines TRBV10-3 with TRBJ2-5, with unresolved D. The TCR sequence derives from a woman under 40 in good health. Sequencing was carried out using memory CD4+ T cells sorted from blood. Sample subset: CD45RA-negative fraction. The CDR3: CAISDIAQETQYF. CDR3 bases: TGTGCCATCAGTGACATAGCCCAAGAGACCCAGTACTTC.